This section outlines one TCR beta chain sequence together with its context. This clonotype was counted many times. Its antigen is still unknown. No per-base quality is available; no much larger clone lies one base away. Stable Graves' hyperthyroidism was defined as the absence of progression to ophthalmopathy over 18 months of follow-up. The hyperthyroidism patients were between 18 and 65 years old and newly diagnosed, with a disease duration of less than 2 months. The study excluded patients with uncontrolled infections, other autoimmune diseases, pregnancy or lactation. Clinical symptoms, serum thyroxine and TRAb, thyroid ultrasound, and orbital computed tomography formed the basis for the diagnoses. Ficoll-Paque density gradient centrifugation was used to isolate PBMCs from approximately 10 ml of fresh peripheral blood. Trizol reagent was used to extract total RNA, and RNA quality was then checked on an Agilent 2100 Bioanalyzer.

The TCR beta CDR3 regions were amplified from the RNA transcripts. The first round of RT-PCR for the TCR CDR3 was performed with the HTBI primer set and the Qiagen OneStep RT-PCR kit. The libraries were constructed in a second round of multiplex PCR and then size-selected and purified. Libraries were sequenced paired-end with 100 bp reads on an Illumina HiSeq2000. Concerning the study's data processing: SOAPnuke was used to process the raw data, with reads discarded if the reads contained adapters or uncalled bases, had a mean Phred below 15, or lacked an exact constant-primer or identifier match. High-quality paired reads were merged using COPE v1.2.5, and each unique nucleotide sequence was defined as a clonotype. Clonotypes were aligned to IMGT TRBV, TRBD and TRBJ reference segments using MiTCR v1.1. Analysis was restricted to V-J combinations with a frequency above 0.0001, which covered 98% to 99.2% of repertoires. A TCS score was defined as the ratio between F50 (clonal expansion) and ExV (chaos), using BLOSUM62-based TCRdist between CDR3 peptides within each V-J. Welch's t-statistics and random forest reduced around 550 V-J features to some 14, which were used in a naive Bayes classifier (R e1071). The similarity between thyroid and blood repertoires was quantified using the Morisita-Horn index. TCRdb took the public reads, trimmed them with fastp at Q25, ran MiXCR for clone calling and kept in-frame beta chains. Entries that share a CDR3 protein sequence are merged under the most common genes and DNA. The V and J calls shown here were made by TCRdb, not taken from the authors' results. Here the sample has more than 100,000 distinct CDR3 sequences; over 45% occur a single time. Roughly 24% of the sample goes to the ten largest clones.

This sample was taken from a study of T cells in Graves' hyperthyroidism and ophthalmopathy (dated by TCRdb to the late 2010s). About the investigation overall: Peripheral blood was sampled at the time of initial diagnosis, prior to any treatment. To identify distinguishing TCR V-J signatures, a discovery cohort of 95 to 100 patients was used, comprising some 45 with Graves' ophthalmopathy and 57 with stable Graves' hyperthyroidism. Prospective prediction of ophthalmopathy was tested in an independent validation cohort of approximately 19 hyperthyroidism patients and 15 to 17 patients who later progressed to ophthalmopathy. The 95 to 100 discovery patients were randomly split 7:3 into training and test sets. The study also compared thyroid tissue and blood T-cell repertoires from several Graves' hyperthyroidism patients. Following sampling, methimazole starting at 30 mg daily was given to hyperthyroidism patients, and high-dose intravenous methylprednisolone was given to ophthalmopathy patients. The paper reports TCR Vbeta CDR3 sequencing of approximately 140 peripheral blood samples: 43 ophthalmopathy, 75 to 80 hyperthyroidism and around 17 progressor patients. Overall results and qualifications from the work: A model built on a 13 V-J signature distinguished ophthalmopathy from stable hyperthyroidism, reaching 87.88% sensitivity and approximately 81% specificity in cross-validation and 80%/75% in testing. In validation, progression to ophthalmopathy was predicted by the model with 70% to 71% sensitivity and nearly 75% specificity, a median of 6.5 months before onset. Most expanded thyroid clonotypes (frequency above 0.001) were also detected in blood, a finding suggesting that blood repertoires may reflect thyroid immune responses. No statistical method was used to fix the sample size in advance, and group allocation was not hidden from the investigators.

Sequencing was carried out using blood. The clonotype was recovered from a man in his forties with Graves' hyperthyroidism.

The CDR3 reads CASSYNPEAEAFF. The DNA reads TGTGCCAGCAGTTACAACCCCGAGGCTGAAGCTTTCTTT. In this chain, TRBV6-2 or TRBV6-3 is recombined with TRBJ1-1, with no confidently assigned D gene. CDR1 MNHEY and CDR2 SVGEGT are derived from the germline V gene. Relative to germline, V is 2 bases shorter and J is 6 bases shorter, with 10 bases between their ends. From the cysteine through the phenylalanine, the CDR3 covers 13 amino acids. Left in the record is the CDR3 DNA by itself, 39 bases read in frame from the first base.